In this sample, the clone carrying this T cell receptor beta chain turned up once. In the original processing: Estimation of nucleated cell counts relied on the amplification of reference gene primers. Libraries were prepared by immunoSEQ multiplex PCR; TCRdb keeps only in-frame clonotypes and omits some of them. The V and J calls and the clone size are those of that table, but D and trimming were determined from the DNA. The table shows about 88,000 clones, with over 65% occurring only once. This entry belongs to a study of blood T cell repertoires in COVID-19. For the study at large: Material from acute and convalescent COVID-19 was sourced from the United States, Italy and Spain.

The source material was peripheral blood. This receptor was identified in a woman aged 65 to 85 with acute or convalescent COVID-19.

This chain's CDR3 is CASTGLYQETQYF. In DNA, the CDR3 is TGTGCCAGCACAGGACTATATCAAGAGACCCAGTACTTC. The chain employs TRBV6-5 and TRBJ2-5; weak D call: TRBD2 (6 bases). Germline CDR1 is MNHEY and CDR2 is SVGAGI. The V end lost 7 bases, the J end lost 2 bases, and 11 bases lay between the germline ends. CDR3 length: 13 amino acids.